The 17 T cell receptor beta chains given below trace back to one sample, sequenced in a study of control samples from healthy donors and cancer patients. Profiled with immunoSEQ multiplex PCR; TCRdb holds only in-frame clones, not every one. The data hold 170,000 or so clones, with about 91% observed a single time. Sequenced: blood. These receptors were obtained from a woman between 35 and 50 years old in good health.

The gene calls are TRBV9 and TRBJ1-1, with D tentatively TRBD1 (6 bases). V dropped 4 bases and J dropped 4 bases, with 11 bases sitting between them. CDR1 is SGDLS, CDR2 YYNGEE, per germline. There are 13 residues in the CDR3. The CDR3 is CASSLQGGTEAFF. In DNA form, the CDR3 reads TGTGCCAGCAGCCTACAGGGAGGCACTGAAGCTTTCTTT.

The chain uses TRBV3-1 (or the pseudogene TRBV3-2) and TRBJ2-5; possibly TRBD1 for D (6 bases). Trimming took 6 bases from V and 6 from J, leaving 17 bases between them. This CDR3 has 14 amino acids. Germline V lookup: CDR1 LGHDT, CDR2 YNNKEL (reference sequence). The CDR3 is CASSPTAGAQTQYF. Here the CDR3 DNA reads TGTGCCAGCAGTCCAACGGCAGGGGCTCAGACCCAGTACTTC.

The rearrangement joins TRBV4-1 to TRBJ2-1, with 8 bases that match TRBD2. The CDR3 contains 17 residues. The germline gives CDR1 MGHRA, CDR2 YSYEKL. J lost 0 bases, V lost 1 base, and 5 bases had no gene match. Here the CDR3 reads CASSQVGGGLSYNEQFF. For the CDR3, the DNA is TGCGCCAGCAGCCAAGTTGGCGGGGGGCTCTCCTACAATGAGCAGTTCTTC.

This clone appeared a single time. This sequence joins TRBV6-5 and TRBJ1-1; 11 bases are a match to TRBD1. Trimming cost V 6 bases and J 13 bases; bases outside gene matches: 7. Germline V gene sequence: CDR1 MNHEY, CDR2 SVGAGI. CDR3 length equals 12 residues. CDR3 in DNA: TGTGCCAGCAGAAACGGACAGGGGGCTATTTTCTTT. It translates to CASRNGQGAIFF.

This rearrangement joins TRBV6-5 to TRBJ2-3; 10 bases fit TRBD1. CDR3 length equals 15 residues. Germline values: CDR1 MNHEY, CDR2 SVGAGI. Trimming took 4 bases from V and 2 from J; bases not matched to a gene: 3. In nucleotides, the CDR3 is TGTGCCAGCAGTTCCGGGACAGGGGCCACAGATACGCAGTATTTT. Protein: CASSSGTGATDTQYF.

The rearrangement uses TRBV6-5 and TRBJ1-6; tentative D call: TRBD1 (5 bases). CDR3 length: 14 residues. CDR1 and CDR2 from the germline V gene are MNHEY and SVGAGI. Trimming removed 2 bases at V and 6 bases at J, with 8 bases between. CDR3 bases: TGTGCCAGCAGTTACCAGGGACCTAATTCACCCCTCCACTTT. It codes for CASSYQGPNSPLHF.

This clone is a singleton in its sample. The chain carries TRBV2 and TRBJ1-1; D may be TRBD1 (5 bases). Germline lookup yields CDR1 SNHLY and CDR2 FYNNEI. Trimming removed 2 bases from V and 5 bases from J, with 15 bases in between. The CDR3 has 15 amino acids. This CDR3 is CASSEWAGKVTEAFF. CDR3 DNA: TGTGCCAGCAGTGAATGGGCAGGGAAGGTTACTGAAGCTTTCTTT.

The sample holds one count of this clone. The chain carries TRBV3-1 (or the pseudogene TRBV3-2) and TRBJ2-1, with D tentatively TRBD1 or TRBD2 (7 bases each). The germline gives CDR1 LGHDT, CDR2 YNNKEL (reference sequence). This CDR3 is built from 15 residues. The CDR3 here is CAAGGDFSSYNEQFF. The CDR3 DNA reads TGTGCGGCAGGGGGGGATTTTAGCTCCTACAATGAGCAGTTCTTC.

The rearrangement joins TRBV9 to TRBJ2-3; a possible D gene is TRBD1 (6 bases). CDR3 length: 14 residues. Germline V lookup: CDR1 SGDLS, CDR2 YYNGEE. The ends were cut back, 4 bases at V and 3 bases at J, with 12 bases in the middle. CDR3 in DNA: TGTGCCAGCAGCTTCGGACAGCAGACAGATACGCAGTATTTT. This translates into CASSFGQQTDTQYF.

The chain uses TRBV11-2 and TRBJ2-2, with 11 nucleotides matching TRBD1. The germline V gene encodes CDR1 SGHAT and CDR2 FQNNGV. This CDR3 comprises 15 residues. The V segment lost 4 bases and the J segment 4 bases; nucleotides outside the gene matches: 2. The CDR3 reads CASSSGTGGTGELFF. The CDR3 nucleotides read TGTGCCAGCAGCTCCGGGACAGGGGGCACCGGGGAGCTGTTTTTT.

The chain has TRBV11-2 and TRBJ1-3; D is ambiguous. Germline V CDR1 and CDR2: SGHAT, FQNNGV. Trimming removed 3 bases at V and 2 bases at J, with 8 bases between. The CDR3 runs to 14 residues. CDR3 coding DNA: TGTGCCAGCAGCTTTACGGCCACTGGAAACACCATATATTTT. Translating it yields CASSFTATGNTIYF.

This clone was observed a single time. The V gene is TRBV3-1 (or the pseudogene TRBV3-2), the J gene TRBJ1-3; D remains ambiguous. There are 14 residues in the CDR3. Germline-derived CDR1 and CDR2 are LGHDT and YNNKEL (reference sequence). Trimming removed 1 base from V and 0 bases from J, with 4 bases in between. In DNA, the CDR3 is TGTGCCAGCAGCCAAGCGTTCTCTGGAAACACCATATATTTT. This encodes CASSQAFSGNTIYF.

The chain links TRBV29-1 to TRBJ1-1, with 7 bases matching TRBD1. CDR3 size: 12 residues. Trimming removed 4 bases from V and 5 bases from J; junction bases left unmatched: 4. In germline, CDR1 is SQVTM, CDR2 ANQGSEA. The CDR3 protein is CSVGLRGTEAFF. The CDR3 nucleotides read TGCAGCGTTGGACTCAGGGGGACTGAAGCTTTCTTT.

This chain joins TRBV7-9 and TRBJ2-5; D assignment may be TRBD1 or TRBD2 (5 bases each). V lost 5 bases, J lost 5 bases, and 18 bases lay in between. The V gene's germline CDR1 is SEHNR and CDR2 FQNEAQ (reference sequence). The CDR3 is made up of 15 amino acids. The CDR3 DNA is TGTGCCAGCAGCACGGGACCCGAATGGGGTGAGACCCAGTACTTC. Translating gives CASSTGPEWGETQYF.

J is TRBJ2-1 and V is TRBV7-9; 7 bases align to TRBD1. The CDR3 consists of 16 residues. Trimming cost V 5 bases and J 0 bases; bases outside gene matches: 7. Per germline, CDR1 SEHNR and CDR2 FQNEAQ (reference sequence). The CDR3 is CASSRRDSPSYNEQFF. CDR3 bases: TGTGCCAGCAGCCGACGGGACAGCCCCTCCTACAATGAGCAGTTCTTC.

Here the CDR3 DNA reads TGTGCCAGCAGCCTGAATAGAATTAGCAATCAGCCCCAGCATTTT. Its translation is CASSLNRISNQPQHF. The chain carries TRBV5-5 and TRBJ1-5, with D unresolved. In germline, CDR1 is SGHKS, CDR2 YYEKEE (reference sequence). This CDR3 is 15 amino acids long. V was clipped by 4 bases and J by 0 bases, with 11 bases between them. The whole variable domain, remainder taken from reference TRBV5-5 and TRBJ1-5, is DAGVTQSPTHLIKTRGQQVTLRCSPISGHKSVSWYQQVLGQGPQFIFQYYEKEERGRGNFPDRFSARQFPNYSSELNVNALLLGDSALYLCASSLNRISNQPQHFGDGTRLSIL.

The gene calls are TRBV12-5 and TRBJ1-3, with D possibly being TRBD1 (5 bases). Trimming left V 6 bases short and J 0 bases short, with 12 bases between. Germline lookup yields CDR1 LGHNT and CDR2 FRNRAP. The CDR3 sequence is 15 residues long. The CDR3 DNA reads as TGTGCTAGTGGGTGGGGCCCGAGCTCTGGAAACACCATATATTTT. It translates to CASGWGPSSGNTIYF. Based on the CDR3 plus reference TRBV12-5 and TRBJ1-3, the full variable domain is DARVTQTPRHKVTEMGQEVTMRCQPILGHNTVFWYRQTMMQGLELLAYFRNRAPLDDSGMPKDRFSAEMPDATLATLKIQPSEPRDSAVYFCASGWGPSSGNTIYFGEGSWLTVV.